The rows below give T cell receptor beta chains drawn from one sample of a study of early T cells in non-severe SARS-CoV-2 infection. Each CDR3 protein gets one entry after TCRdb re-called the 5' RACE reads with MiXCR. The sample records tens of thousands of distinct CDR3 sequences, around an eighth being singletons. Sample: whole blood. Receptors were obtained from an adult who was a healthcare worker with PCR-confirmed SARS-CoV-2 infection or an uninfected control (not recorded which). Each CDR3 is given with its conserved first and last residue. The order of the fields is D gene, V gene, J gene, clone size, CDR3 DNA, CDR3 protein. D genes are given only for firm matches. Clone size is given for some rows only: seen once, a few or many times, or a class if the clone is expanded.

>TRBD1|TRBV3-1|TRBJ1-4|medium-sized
TGTGCCAGCAGCCAAGGGGACAGGGAAAGTGAAAAACTGTTTTTT
CASSQGDRESEKLFF
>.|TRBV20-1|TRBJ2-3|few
TGCAGTGCTAGCGGCGGGGATACGCAGTATTTT
CSASGGDTQYF
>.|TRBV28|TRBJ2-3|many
TGTGCCAGCAGTTTGGTTAGGTATACGCAGTATTTT
CASSLVRYTQYF
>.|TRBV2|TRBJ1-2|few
TGTGCCAGCAGTGGTCAAGCCTATGGCTACACCTTC
CASSGQAYGYTF
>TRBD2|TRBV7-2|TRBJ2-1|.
TGTGCCAGCAGCTTATCCGGGACTAGCGGGATCCCCCTCTTC
CASSLSGTSGIPLF
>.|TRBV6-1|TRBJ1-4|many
TGTGCCAGCAGTGAAGCTCACGGTAGTGAAAAACTGTTTTTT
CASSEAHGSEKLFF
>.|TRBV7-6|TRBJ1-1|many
TGTGCCAGCAGCTTAAAGTCGGGGGCCACTGAAGCTTTCTTT
CASSLKSGATEAFF
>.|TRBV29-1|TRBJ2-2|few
TGCAGCGTTGAGGGGCAGAGCCCCGGGGAGCTGTTTTTT
CSVEGQSPGELFF
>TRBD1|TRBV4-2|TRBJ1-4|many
TGTGCCAGCAGCCCCATATTGGGACAGGGGACTAATGAAAAACTGTTTTTT
CASSPILGQGTNEKLFF
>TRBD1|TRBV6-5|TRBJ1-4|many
TGTGCCAGCAGTTATGTAGCGGCAGGGGGCTTCAATGAAAAACTGTTTTTT
CASSYVAAGGFNEKLFF
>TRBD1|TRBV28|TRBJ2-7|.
TGTGCCAGCCATCTTACCGGGACAGGCGGCGAGCAGTACTTC
CASHLTGTGGEQYF
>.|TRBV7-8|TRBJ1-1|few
TGTGCCAGCAGCTTAGGCACCATCATGAACACTGAAGCTTTCTTT
CASSLGTIMNTEAFF
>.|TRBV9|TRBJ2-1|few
TGTGCCAGCAGCGTAGCTCCGGGGGCAAGCGATGAGCAGTTCTTC
CASSVAPGASDEQFF
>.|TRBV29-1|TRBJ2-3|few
TGCAGCGTTGCAGCGCCCAGCACAGATACGCAGTATTTT
CSVAAPSTDTQYF
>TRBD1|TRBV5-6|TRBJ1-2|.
TGTGCCAGCAGCTTAGGGACAGGGGGCGCGTTGTATGGCTACACCTTC
CASSLGTGGALYGYTF
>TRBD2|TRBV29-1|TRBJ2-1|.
TGCAGCCCTTTTCGACTAGCATCCTATGAGCAGTTCTTC
CSPFRLASYEQFF
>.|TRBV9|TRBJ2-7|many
TGTGCCAGCAGCGTAGGTCCACAGCCCTGGGGCAACGAGCAGTACTTC
CASSVGPQPWGNEQYF
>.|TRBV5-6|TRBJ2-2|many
TGTGCCAGCAGCTTGGCCTTCGCCGGGGAGCTGTTTTTT
CASSLAFAGELFF
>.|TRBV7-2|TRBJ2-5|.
TGTGCCAGCAGATCAGGGGGAGGCGGAGAGACCCAGTACTTC
CASRSGGGGETQYF
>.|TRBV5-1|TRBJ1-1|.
TGCGCCAGCAAGGAGGGGACGAACACTGAAGCTTTCTTT
CASKEGTNTEAFF
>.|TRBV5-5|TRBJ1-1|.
TGTGCCAGCAGCTTACAAGACACTGAAGCTTTCTTT
CASSLQDTEAFF
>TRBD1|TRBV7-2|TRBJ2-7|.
TGTGCCAGCAGCAGCCCGGGACAGGCGTTGAGGGAGCAGTACTTC
CASSSPGQALREQYF
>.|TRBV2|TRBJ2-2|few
TGTGCCAGCAGTGAAAGTGAACCCAGGAGTACCGGGGAGCTGTTTTTT
CASSESEPRSTGELFF
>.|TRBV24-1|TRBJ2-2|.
TGTGCCACCAGTGACAGGGCTAACACCGGGGAGCTGTTTTTT
CATSDRANTGELFF
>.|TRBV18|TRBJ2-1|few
TGTGCCAGCTCACTGTCTTCGACAGAATACAATGAGCAGTTCTTC
CASSLSSTEYNEQFF
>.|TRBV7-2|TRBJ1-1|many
TGTGCCAGCAGCCCCGGGGGCTCGGCCACTGAAGCTTTCTTT
CASSPGGSATEAFF
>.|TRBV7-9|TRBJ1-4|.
TGTGCCAGCAGCTCCTCCAGGAAAAAACTGTTTTTT
CASSSSRKKLFF
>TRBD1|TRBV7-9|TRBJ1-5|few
TGTGCCAGCAGCGGGGGACAGGGCACAAATCAGCCCCAGCATTTT
CASSGGQGTNQPQHF
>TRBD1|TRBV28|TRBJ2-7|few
TGTGCCAGCAGCTCGACAGGGGCTCAGAATCGCGAGCAGTACTTC
CASSSTGAQNREQYF
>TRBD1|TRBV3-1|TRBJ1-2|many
TGTGCCAGCAGCCTACGGACAGGTGGGAGAGGGCAATATGGCTACACCTTC
CASSLRTGGRGQYGYTF
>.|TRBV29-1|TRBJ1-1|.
TGCAGCGTGCGCCCCGGAAACACTGAAGCTTTCTTT
CSVRPGNTEAFF
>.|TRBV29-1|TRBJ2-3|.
TGCAGCGTTGGATCCCTCTTGCGGGCAGATACGCAGTATTTT
CSVGSLLRADTQYF
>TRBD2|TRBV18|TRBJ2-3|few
TGTGCCAGCTCCCCGGCAGCGGGGAACACAGATACGCAGTATTTT
CASSPAAGNTDTQYF
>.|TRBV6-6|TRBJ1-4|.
TGTGCCAGCAGTACCGGGGGCGCAGCTAATGAAAAACTGTTTTTT
CASSTGGAANEKLFF
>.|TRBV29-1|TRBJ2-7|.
TGCAGCGTCGATGTGGGGGCTGGGCAGTACTTC
CSVDVGAGQYF
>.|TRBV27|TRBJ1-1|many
TGTGCCAGCAGTTTAATGCAGTCTGAAGCTTTCTTT
CASSLMQSEAFF
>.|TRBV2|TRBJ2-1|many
TGTGCCAGCAGTGACTCCAGCACCTACTCCTACAATGAGCAGTTCTTC
CASSDSSTYSYNEQFF
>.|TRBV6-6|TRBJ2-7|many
TGTGCCAGCAGTTACTCCAGGGTATACTACGAGCAGTACTTC
CASSYSRVYYEQYF
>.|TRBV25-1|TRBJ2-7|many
TGTGCCAGCAGTGACGCCGTCTCCTACGAGCAGTACTTC
CASSDAVSYEQYF
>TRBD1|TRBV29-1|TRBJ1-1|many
TGCAGCGTTGCCCGAGCTGGGGACAGCACGATGAACACTGAAGCTTTCTTT
CSVARAGDSTMNTEAFF
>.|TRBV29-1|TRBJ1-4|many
TGCAGCGCCTTCGTAGGCGAAAAACTGTTTTTT
CSAFVGEKLFF
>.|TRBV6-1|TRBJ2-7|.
TGTGCCAGCAGTTCAGGTCGGGGCGAGCAGTACTTC
CASSSGRGEQYF
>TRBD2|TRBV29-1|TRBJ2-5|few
TGCAGCGTTGAGGGCGGGAGCCGCGGCGAGACCCAGTACTTC
CSVEGGSRGETQYF
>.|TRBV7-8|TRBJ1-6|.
TGTGCCAGCAGCTTAGTTGGGGCCGCCTATAATTCACCCCCCCACTTT
CASSLVGAAYNSPPHF
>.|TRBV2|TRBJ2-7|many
TGTGCCAGCAGTGATCCAGGACGAGAGCAGTACTTC
CASSDPGREQYF
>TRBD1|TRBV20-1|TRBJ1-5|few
TGCAGTGCTAGGACTAAGGGGACAGGTGATCATCAGCCCCAGCATTTT
CSARTKGTGDHQPQHF
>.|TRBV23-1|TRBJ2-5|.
TGCGCCAGCCAAGCTTTTGGGAAGCAAGAGACCCAGTACTTC
CASQAFGKQETQYF
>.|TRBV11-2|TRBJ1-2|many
TGTGCCAGCAGCTTAGATCTGGAGATCTATGGCTACACCTTC
CASSLDLEIYGYTF
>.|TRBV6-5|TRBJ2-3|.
TGTGCCAGCAGTGGGGGGGCAGACACAGATACGCAGTATTTT
CASSGGADTDTQYF
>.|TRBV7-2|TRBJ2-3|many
TGTGCCAGCGGCCTCACATCGGGAGATACGCAGTATTTT
CASGLTSGDTQYF
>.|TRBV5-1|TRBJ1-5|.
TGCGCCAGCAGCTTGGTGGCAGGGGCAAATCAGCCCCAGCATTTT
CASSLVAGANQPQHF
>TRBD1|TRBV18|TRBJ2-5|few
TGTGCCAGCTCACCACTAGGACAGGGGCTAAAAGAGACCCAGTACTTC
CASSPLGQGLKETQYF
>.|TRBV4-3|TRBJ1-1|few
TGCGCCAGCAGCCAGTTGGGGGGGCACACTGAAGCTTTCTTT
CASSQLGGHTEAFF
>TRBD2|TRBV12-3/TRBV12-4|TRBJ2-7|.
TGTGCCAGCAGCCACCCACTAGCGGGAGGGCCAATGGGGATCTACGAGCAGTACTTC
CASSHPLAGGPMGIYEQYF
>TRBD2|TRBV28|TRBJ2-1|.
TGTGCCAGCAGCCAGGGACTAGCGGGGCACAATGAGCAGTTCTTC
CASSQGLAGHNEQFF
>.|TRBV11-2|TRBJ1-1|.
TGTGCCAGCAGCTTACAGGAATACACTGAAGCTTTCTTT
CASSLQEYTEAFF
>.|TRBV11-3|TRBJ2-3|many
TGTGCCAGCAGCTTAGGAACTGGTACGCAGTATTTT
CASSLGTGTQYF
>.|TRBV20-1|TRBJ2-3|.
TGCAGTGCTAGTTCTCAAGGGAACTCAGATACGCAGTATTTT
CSASSQGNSDTQYF
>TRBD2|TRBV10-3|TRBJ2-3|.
TGTGCCATCAGTGACCCTCCCACTAGCGGGGGGAGAAATACGCAGTATTTT
CAISDPPTSGGRNTQYF